This T cell receptor (beta chain) was recovered during a study of cytomegalovirus exposure and HLA in healthy donors. Overall study: Among approximately 390 genotyped donors, around 80% fell in the Caucasian-associated ancestry cluster. Study conclusions and caveats: In terms of immune exposure information, only CMV serostatus was available. In an earlier analysis, most TCR beta V segments were productive about 87% or about 30% of the time.

Amplification used 60 Vbeta primers and 13 Jbeta primers. Produced via immunoSEQ multiplex PCR; TCRdb's table is partial and in-frame only. This sample yields some 120,000 clones, of which about 78% are seen a single time; around 12% belongs to the top ten. Per the germline V gene, CDR1 is SGHVS and CDR2 is FQNEAQ. The CDR3 extends over 14 amino acids. V lost 5 bases to trimming and J lost 0 bases, with 10 bases between them. On this clone itself: The antigen remains undetermined.

The sequence came from a woman aged 40 to 50 in good health and CMV-seropositive. The specimen sequenced was PBMCs. The V call is TRBV7-8, the J call TRBJ2-5; D is uncertain. The CDR3 is CASSANSNQETQYF. CDR3 DNA: TGTGCCAGCAGCGCCAACAGTAACCAAGAGACCCAGTACTTC.